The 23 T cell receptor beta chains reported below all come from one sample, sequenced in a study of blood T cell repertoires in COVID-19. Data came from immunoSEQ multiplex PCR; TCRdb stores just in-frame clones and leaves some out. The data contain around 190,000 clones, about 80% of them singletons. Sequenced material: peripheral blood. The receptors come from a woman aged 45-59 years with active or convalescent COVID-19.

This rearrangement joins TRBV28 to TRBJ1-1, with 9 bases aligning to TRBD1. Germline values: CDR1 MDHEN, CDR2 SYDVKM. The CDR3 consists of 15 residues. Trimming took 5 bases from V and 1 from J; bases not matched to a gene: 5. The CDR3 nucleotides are TGTGCCAGCAGTCCAGGGACAGGGAGGAACACTGAAGCTTTCTTT. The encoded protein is CASSPGTGRNTEAFF.

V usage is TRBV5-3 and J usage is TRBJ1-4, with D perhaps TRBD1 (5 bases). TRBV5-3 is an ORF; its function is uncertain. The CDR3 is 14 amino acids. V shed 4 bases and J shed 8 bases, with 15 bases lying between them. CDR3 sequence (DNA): TGTGCCAGAAGCACCAGGGTTGCGGGGGAAAAACTGTTTTTT. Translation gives CARSTRVAGEKLFF.

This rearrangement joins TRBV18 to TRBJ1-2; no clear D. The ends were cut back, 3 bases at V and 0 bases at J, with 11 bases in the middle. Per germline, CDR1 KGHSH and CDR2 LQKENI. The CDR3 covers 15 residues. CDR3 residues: CASSPSAVTNYGYTF. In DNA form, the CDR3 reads TGTGCCAGCTCACCGTCCGCGGTGACTAACTATGGCTACACCTTC. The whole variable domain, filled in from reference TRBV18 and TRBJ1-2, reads NAGVMQNPRHLVRRRGQEARLRCSPMKGHSHVYWYRQLPEEGLKFMVYLQKENIIDESGMPKERFSAEFPKEGPSILRIQQVVRGDSAAYFCASSPSAVTNYGYTFGSGTRLTVV.

DNA for the CDR3: TGTGCCAGCAGCTTCTTAGGGGGGGCGGAGACTGAAGCTTTCTTT. Translating it yields CASSFLGGAETEAFF. The chain recombines TRBV7-3 with TRBJ1-1; TRBD1 might be the D (6 bases). V dropped 3 bases and J dropped 5 bases, with 16 bases sitting between them. This CDR3 is built from 15 residues. Germline V CDR1 and CDR2: SGHTA, FQGTGA.

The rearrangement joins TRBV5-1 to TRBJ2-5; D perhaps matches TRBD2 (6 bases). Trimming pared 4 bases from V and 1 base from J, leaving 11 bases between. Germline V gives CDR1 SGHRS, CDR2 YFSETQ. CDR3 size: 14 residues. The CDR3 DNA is TGCGCCAGCAGCATGGGGACTTCCCAAGAGACCCAGTACTTC. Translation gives CASSMGTSQETQYF.

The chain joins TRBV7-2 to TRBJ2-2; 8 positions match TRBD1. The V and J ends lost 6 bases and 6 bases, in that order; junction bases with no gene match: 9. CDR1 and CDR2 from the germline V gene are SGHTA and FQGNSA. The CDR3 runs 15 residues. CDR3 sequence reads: CASRRGQGIPGELFF. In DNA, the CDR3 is TGTGCCAGCAGACGAGGACAGGGAATACCCGGGGAGCTGTTTTTT.

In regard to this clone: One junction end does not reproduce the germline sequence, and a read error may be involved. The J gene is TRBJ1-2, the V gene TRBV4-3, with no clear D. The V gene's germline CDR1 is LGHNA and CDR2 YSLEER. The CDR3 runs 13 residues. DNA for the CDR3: TGCGCCAGCAGCGAAGACTTTAACTATGGCTACACCTTC. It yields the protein CASSEDFNYGYTF.

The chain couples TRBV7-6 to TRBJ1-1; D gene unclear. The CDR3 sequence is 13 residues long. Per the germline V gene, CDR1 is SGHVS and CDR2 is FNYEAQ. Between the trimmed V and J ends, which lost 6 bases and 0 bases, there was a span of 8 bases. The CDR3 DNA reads TGTGCCAGCAGTTTCCAGATGAACACTGAAGCTTTCTTT. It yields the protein CASSFQMNTEAFF.

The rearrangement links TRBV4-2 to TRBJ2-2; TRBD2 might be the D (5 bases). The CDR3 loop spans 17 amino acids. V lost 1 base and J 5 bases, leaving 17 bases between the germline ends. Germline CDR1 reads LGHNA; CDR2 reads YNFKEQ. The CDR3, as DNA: TGTGCCAGCAGCCAAGCCCAAATAGCGAGCACGACCGGGGAGCTGTTTTTT. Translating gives CASSQAQIASTTGELFF.

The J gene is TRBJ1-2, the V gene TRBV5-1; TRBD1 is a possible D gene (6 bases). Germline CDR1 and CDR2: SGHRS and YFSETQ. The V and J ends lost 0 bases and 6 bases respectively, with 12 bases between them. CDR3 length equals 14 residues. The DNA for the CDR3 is TGCGCCAGCAGCTTGGACACAGGGATTGATGGCTACACCTTC. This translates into CASSLDTGIDGYTF.

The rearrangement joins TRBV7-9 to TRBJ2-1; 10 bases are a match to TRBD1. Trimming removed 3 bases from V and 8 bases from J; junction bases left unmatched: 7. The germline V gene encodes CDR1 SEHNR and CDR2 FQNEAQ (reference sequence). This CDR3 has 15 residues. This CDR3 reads CASSFGTGVEYEQFF. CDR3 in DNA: TGTGCCAGCAGCTTTGGGACAGGGGTCGAGTATGAGCAGTTCTTC.

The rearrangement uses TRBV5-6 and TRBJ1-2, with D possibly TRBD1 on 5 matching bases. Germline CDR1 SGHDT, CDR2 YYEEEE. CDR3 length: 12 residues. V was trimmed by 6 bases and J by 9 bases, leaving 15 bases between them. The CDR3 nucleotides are TGTGCCAGCACGGTGGGGGGGTCACGCTACACCTTC. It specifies CASTVGGSRYTF.

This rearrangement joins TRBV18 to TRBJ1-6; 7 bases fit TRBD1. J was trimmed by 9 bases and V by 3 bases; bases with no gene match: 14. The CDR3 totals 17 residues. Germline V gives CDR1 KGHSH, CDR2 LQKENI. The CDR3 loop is CASSPDRQGRLVSPLHF. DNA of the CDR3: TGTGCCAGCTCACCGGATCGACAGGGACGATTGGTTTCACCCCTCCACTTT.

Here the CDR3 reads CATSSGTGYDTQYF. Written as DNA, the CDR3 is TGTGCCACCAGCTCCGGGACAGGGTACGATACGCAGTATTTT. V is TRBV15 and J is TRBJ2-3; 9 bases align to TRBD1. Trimming removed 5 bases from V and 6 bases from J; junction bases left unmatched: 6. The CDR3 is 14 amino acids. Germline loops: CDR1 LNHNV, CDR2 YYDKDF (reference sequence).

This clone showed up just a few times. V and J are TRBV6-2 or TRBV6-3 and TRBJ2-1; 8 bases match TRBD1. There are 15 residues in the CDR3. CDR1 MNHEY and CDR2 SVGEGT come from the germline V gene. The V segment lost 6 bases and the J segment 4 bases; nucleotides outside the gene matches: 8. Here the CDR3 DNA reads TGTGCCAGCAGCTTCACGCAGGGGGCATACAATGAGCAGTTCTTC. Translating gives CASSFTQGAYNEQFF.

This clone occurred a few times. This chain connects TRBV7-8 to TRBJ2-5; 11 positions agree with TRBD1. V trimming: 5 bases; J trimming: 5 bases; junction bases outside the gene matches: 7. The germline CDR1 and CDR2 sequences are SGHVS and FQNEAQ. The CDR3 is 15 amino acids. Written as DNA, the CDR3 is TGTGCCAGCAGCCTCGGACAGGGGGCTGGCGAGACCCAGTACTTC. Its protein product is CASSLGQGAGETQYF.

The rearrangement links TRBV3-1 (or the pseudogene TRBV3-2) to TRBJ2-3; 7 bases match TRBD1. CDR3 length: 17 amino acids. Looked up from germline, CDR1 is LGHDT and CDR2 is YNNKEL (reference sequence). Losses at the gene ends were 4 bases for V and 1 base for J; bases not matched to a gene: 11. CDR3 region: CASSPHSGTAGTDTQYF. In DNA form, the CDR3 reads TGTGCCAGCAGCCCCCATTCCGGGACAGCTGGCACAGATACGCAGTATTTT.

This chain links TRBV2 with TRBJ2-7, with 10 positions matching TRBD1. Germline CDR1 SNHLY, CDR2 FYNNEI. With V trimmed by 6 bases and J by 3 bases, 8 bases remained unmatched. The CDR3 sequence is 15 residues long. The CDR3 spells CASRAGTGVDYEQYF. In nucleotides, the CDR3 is TGTGCCAGCAGAGCCGGGACAGGGGTCGACTACGAGCAGTACTTC. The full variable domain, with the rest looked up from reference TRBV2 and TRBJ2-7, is EPEVTQTPSHQVTQMGQEVILRCVPISNHLYFYWYRQILGQKVEFLVSFYNNEISEKSEIFDDQFSVERPDGSNFTLKIRSTKLEDSAMYFCASRAGTGVDYEQYFGPGTRLTVT.

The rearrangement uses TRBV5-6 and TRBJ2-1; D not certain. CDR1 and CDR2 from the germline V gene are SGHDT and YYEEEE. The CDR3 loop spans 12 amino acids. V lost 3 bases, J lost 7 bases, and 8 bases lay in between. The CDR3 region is CASSSLRNEQFF. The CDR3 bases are TGTGCCAGCAGCTCCCTGAGGAATGAGCAGTTCTTC.

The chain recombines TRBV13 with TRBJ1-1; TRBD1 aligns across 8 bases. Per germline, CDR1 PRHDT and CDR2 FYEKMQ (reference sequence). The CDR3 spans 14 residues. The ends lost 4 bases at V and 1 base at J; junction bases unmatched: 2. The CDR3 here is CASSSTGANTEAFF. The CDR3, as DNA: TGTGCCAGCAGCTCGACAGGGGCGAACACTGAAGCTTTCTTT.

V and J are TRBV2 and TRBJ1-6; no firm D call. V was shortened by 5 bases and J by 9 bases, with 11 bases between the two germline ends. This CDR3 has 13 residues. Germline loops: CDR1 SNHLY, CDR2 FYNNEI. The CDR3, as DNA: TGTGCCAGCAGTTATAGGGAGGGTTCACCCCTCCACTTT. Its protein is CASSYREGSPLHF.

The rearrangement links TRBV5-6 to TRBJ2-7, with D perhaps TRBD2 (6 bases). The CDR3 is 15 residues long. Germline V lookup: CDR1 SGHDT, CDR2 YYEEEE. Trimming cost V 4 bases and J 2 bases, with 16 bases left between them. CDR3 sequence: CASSGLGSGAYEQYF. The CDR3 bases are TGTGCCAGCAGCGGCCTCGGGAGTGGGGCCTACGAGCAGTACTTC.

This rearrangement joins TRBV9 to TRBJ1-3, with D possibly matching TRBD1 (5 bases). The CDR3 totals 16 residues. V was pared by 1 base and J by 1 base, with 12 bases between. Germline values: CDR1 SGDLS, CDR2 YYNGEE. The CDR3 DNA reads TGTGCCAGCAGCGTATCCGGGGGGTTGTCTGGAAACACCATATATTTT. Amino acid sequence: CASSVSGGLSGNTIYF.